The 31 T cell receptor beta chains below come from one sample, sequenced in a study of CD8+CD57+ T cells in acquired aplastic anemia. CDR3 and TCR beta VDJ profiling relied on genomic DNA as the template. TCRdb ran MiXCR on the reads and lists one entry per CDR3 protein. The table has some 190,000 distinct CDR3 sequences, under 55% seen once. Source material: sorted CD4+, CD8+, or CD8+CD57+ T cells (not recorded which) from PBMCs. The origin of the receptors is a human donor in good health.

This clonotype was seen many times. The rearrangement links TRBV2 to TRBJ2-7; D gene uncertain. The germline CDR1 and CDR2 sequences are SNHLY and FYNNEI. Trimming removed 0 bases from V and 3 bases from J, with 12 bases in between. The CDR3 spans 15 residues. This CDR3 is CASSEALVGIYEQYF. CDR3 DNA sequence: TGTGCCAGCAGTGAAGCGTTGGTTGGGATCTACGAGCAGTACTTC.

This clonotype is a singleton in its sample. The chain carries TRBV20-1 and TRBJ2-1; 8 bases match TRBD1. V shed 0 bases, J shed 7 bases, and the junction held 14 bases outside the gene matches. The CDR3 runs to 17 residues. CDR1 and CDR2 (germline): DFQATT, SNEGSKA (reference sequence). CDR3 sequence reads: CSARDLFGRGLGNEQFF. The CDR3 region has the DNA TGCAGTGCTAGAGATCTATTCGGCAGGGGGCTTGGGAATGAGCAGTTCTTC.

The V gene is TRBV2, the J gene TRBJ1-2; 7 bases fit TRBD1. The ends lost 6 bases at V and 7 bases at J; junction bases unmatched: 8. The germline gives CDR1 SNHLY, CDR2 FYNNEI. The CDR3 runs 13 residues. The CDR3 spells CASRVRGEGGYTF. DNA for the CDR3: TGTGCCAGCAGGGTCAGGGGGGAGGGTGGCTACACCTTC.

The chain carries TRBV4-1 and TRBJ2-3; tentative D call: TRBD2 (7 bases). V was cut by 0 bases and J by 1 base, with 11 bases left in between. Germline CDR1 and CDR2: MGHRA and YSYEKL. This CDR3 spans 16 amino acids. The CDR3 here is CASSQDGGGRTDTQYF. CDR3 DNA: TGCGCCAGCAGCCAAGATGGGGGGGGGCGCACAGATACGCAGTATTTT.

This clonotype was found many times. This chain joins TRBV19 and TRBJ2-2, with 7 bases fitting TRBD1. The length of the CDR3 is 14 residues. The germline gives CDR1 LNHDA, CDR2 SQIVND (reference sequence). With V trimmed by 5 bases and J by 2 bases, 2 bases remained unmatched. CDR3 residues: CASSWDRNTGELFF. The CDR3 nucleotides read TGTGCCAGTAGTTGGGACAGAAACACCGGGGAGCTGTTTTTT.

This clonotype was recorded only once. The V and J genes are TRBV29-1 and TRBJ1-1; D not resolved. The CDR3 length is 11 residues. Germline V gene lookup returns CDR1 SQVTM and CDR2 ANQGSEA. CDR3 loop: CTTTANTEAFF. The CDR3 DNA reads TGCACTACCACAGCGAACACTGAAGCTTTCTTT.

The V call is TRBV5-1, the J call TRBJ2-2, with TRBD2 identical over 7 bases. V trimming: 4 bases; J trimming: 6 bases; junction bases outside the gene matches: 15. Germline V gene lookup returns CDR1 SGHRS and CDR2 YFSETQ. The CDR3 runs 17 residues. CDR3 coding DNA: TGCGCCAGCAGCCCGGAGAGGAGACTAGCCACACCCGGGGAGCTGTTTTTT. Translation: CASSPERRLATPGELFF.

The genes are TRBV12-3 or TRBV12-4 and TRBJ1-6, with 9 bases that match TRBD1. The V and J ends lost 6 bases and 9 bases, in that order; junction bases with no gene match: 6. CDR3 length: 14 amino acids. The CDR3 is CASSRGQGISPLHF. DNA for the CDR3: TGTGCCAGCAGCCGCGGACAGGGGATTTCACCCCTCCACTTT.

In this sample, this clonotype turned up a few times. This chain joins TRBV7-6 and TRBJ1-1; 7 bases match TRBD1. This CDR3 has 13 amino acids. Germline CDR1 and CDR2: SGHVS and FNYEAQ. Unmatched junction bases numbered 4, after V lost 5 bases and J lost 4 bases. CDR3 DNA sequence: TGTGCCAGCAGCCCACAGGGGACCACTGAAGCTTTCTTT. Protein product: CASSPQGTTEAFF. Drawing the rest from reference TRBV7-6 and TRBJ1-1, the complete variable domain is GAGVSQSPRYKVTKRGQDVALRCDPISGHVSLYWYRQALGQGPEFLTYFNYEAQQDKSGLPNDRFSAERPEGSISTLTIQRTEQRDSAMYRCASSPQGTTEAFFGQGTRLTVV.

This clonotype was recorded a few times. Here the CDR3 reads CASSQDVGVGDTQYF. Written as DNA, the CDR3 is TGCGCCAGCAGCCAAGATGTGGGAGTGGGAGATACGCAGTATTTT. This chain connects TRBV4-1 to TRBJ2-3; D might be TRBD2 (5 bases). Trimming left V 0 bases short and J 5 bases short, with 12 bases between. Germline CDR1 is MGHRA and CDR2 is YSYEKL. This CDR3 region has 15 residues.

With respect to this clonotype: One junction end does not reproduce the germline sequence, and a read error may be involved. This chain uses TRBV2 with TRBJ2-7; 8 bases match TRBD1. The CDR3 spans 14 residues. Germline V gene data show CDR1 as SNHLY and CDR2 as FYNNEI. The CDR3 DNA is TGTGCCAGCACTTTGCCAGGGGGCTCCTACGAGCGGTACTTC. Protein sequence: CASTLPGGSYERYF.

This clonotype was found a few times. This chain uses TRBV5-5 with TRBJ1-1, with 7 bases aligning to TRBD1. This CDR3 region has 16 residues. Per germline, CDR1 SGHKS and CDR2 YYEKEE (reference sequence). After removal of 3 bases from V and 1 base from J, the junction contained 9 bases not matched to a gene. CDR3 protein: CASSSPGQTKNTEAFF. CDR3 coding DNA: TGTGCCAGCAGCTCACCGGGACAGACTAAGAACACTGAAGCTTTCTTT.

Many counts were recorded for this clonotype. The chain uses TRBV20-1 and TRBJ1-6; D call uncertain. The CDR3 runs to 15 residues. Germline CDR1 and CDR2: DFQATT and SNEGSKA (reference sequence). The V end was cut by 3 bases, the J end by 1 base, with 10 bases between. The CDR3 here is CSASAVGSYNSPLHF. Here the CDR3 DNA reads TGCAGTGCTAGCGCGGTGGGGTCCTATAATTCACCCCTCCACTTT.

This clonotype was observed once. V gene TRBV2 combines with J gene TRBJ1-5; unclear D gene. Germline CDR1 SNHLY, CDR2 FYNNEI. This CDR3 region has 18 residues. Trimming took off 5 bases at V and 0 bases at J, with 20 bases between the two ends. The CDR3 here is CASSLTPTHRYSNQPQHF. The CDR3 DNA reads TGTGCCAGCAGTTTGACGCCCACGCATCGATATAGCAATCAGCCCCAGCATTTT.

The V gene is TRBV18, the J gene TRBJ2-7, with 8 bases aligning to TRBD2. Germline assignment: CDR1 KGHSH and CDR2 LQKENI. V lost 1 base to trimming and J lost 2 bases; unmatched junction nucleotides: 7. The CDR3 has 16 amino acids. CDR3 coding DNA: TGTGCCAGCTCACCACTTCGGAGCGGGAGTGCCTACGAGCAGTACTTC. This sequence encodes CASSPLRSGSAYEQYF.

The chain joins TRBV20-1 to TRBJ1-1, with D possibly being TRBD1 (5 bases). The ends were cut back, 3 bases at V and 6 bases at J, with 17 bases in the middle. Germline V gives CDR1 DFQATT, CDR2 SNEGSKA (reference sequence). The CDR3 covers 14 residues. The chain's CDR3 is CSARNEAGASEAFF. CDR3 nucleotides: TGCAGTGCTAGGAACGAGGCTGGGGCTTCTGAAGCTTTCTTT.

This sequence joins TRBV20-1 and TRBJ1-4, with D perhaps TRBD1 (6 bases). The CDR3 length is 13 residues. Germline values: CDR1 DFQATT, CDR2 SNEGSKA (reference sequence). V lost 3 bases, J lost 2 bases, and 7 bases lay in between. CDR3 in amino acids: CSASRGTNEKLFF. The CDR3 bases are TGCAGTGCTAGTAGGGGGACTAATGAAAAACTGTTTTTT.

V is TRBV15 and J is TRBJ2-3; 13 bases agree with TRBD2. This CDR3 has 17 residues. J gave up 1 base and V 1 base, and 2 bases lay outside the gene matches. From germline, CDR1 is LNHNV and CDR2 YYDKDF (reference sequence). The CDR3 region has the DNA TGTGCCACCAGCAGAGGACTAGCGGGAGGCGGCACAGATACGCAGTATTTT. Protein: CATSRGLAGGGTDTQYF.

The chain joins TRBV29-1 to TRBJ2-5; D uncertain. Trimming pared 7 bases from V and 1 base from J, leaving 13 bases between. CDR1 and CDR2 from the germline V gene are SQVTM and ANQGSEA. The length of the CDR3 is 13 residues. This chain's CDR3 is CSGGFPPQETQYF. For the CDR3, the DNA is TGCAGCGGTGGCTTTCCCCCCCAAGAGACCCAGTACTTC.

The rearrangement uses TRBV6-2 or TRBV6-3 and TRBJ1-6; 8 bases map to TRBD1. The CDR3 sequence is 17 residues long. CDR1 is MNHEY and CDR2 is SVGEGT in the germline V gene. Trimming took 1 base from V and 5 from J; bases not matched to a gene: 7. CDR3 coding DNA: TGTGCCAGCAGTTACTACGGACAGGGAACGAATAATTCACCCCTCCACTTT. It encodes CASSYYGQGTNNSPLHF.

The V call is TRBV15, the J call TRBJ2-1; D may be TRBD2 (8 bases). V was trimmed by 1 base and J by 9 bases, leaving 13 bases between them. CDR1 LNHNV and CDR2 YYDKDF come from the germline V gene (reference sequence). This CDR3 has 14 residues. CDR3 protein: CATSRVGGDSEQFF. DNA of the CDR3: TGTGCCACCAGCAGAGTCGGGGGGGACAGTGAGCAGTTCTTC.

This clonotype was seen ten or more times. The chain joins TRBV24-1 to TRBJ1-5, with D uncertain. This CDR3 is 13 amino acids long. Germline V gene data show CDR1 as KGHDR and CDR2 as SFDVKD. V lost 4 bases and J lost 5, with 8 bases in between. In DNA, the CDR3 is TGTGCCACCAGTGACTCTTACTATCAGCCCCAGCATTTT. Amino acids: CATSDSYYQPQHF.

This chain uses TRBV6-1 with TRBJ1-4, with 9 nucleotides matching TRBD1. Germline V gene sequence: CDR1 MNHNS, CDR2 SASEGT. V lost 2 bases, J lost 5 bases, and 6 bases stayed unmatched. The CDR3 is 16 residues long. DNA of the CDR3: TGTGCCAGCAGTGAACTTCCCGGGACAGGGAATGAAAAACTGTTTTTT. It is translated as CASSELPGTGNEKLFF.

This clonotype was observed a handful of times. The chain uses TRBV24-1 and TRBJ1-6; D remains ambiguous. This CDR3 comprises 14 residues. The V and J ends lost 4 bases and 3 bases respectively, with 6 bases between them. Germline values: CDR1 KGHDR, CDR2 SFDVKD. The DNA for the CDR3 is TGTGCCACCAGTGAGGGCAACTATAATTCACCCCTCCACTTT. Protein product: CATSEGNYNSPLHF.

V and J are TRBV5-8 and TRBJ1-1, with 8 bases aligning to TRBD1. The CDR3 length is 14 residues. Germline V CDR1 and CDR2: SGHTS, YDEGEE. With 4 bases clipped from V and 1 base from J, the junction kept 3 bases outside the gene matches. The CDR3 nucleotides read TGTGCCAGCAGCCACGGACAGGGGAACACTGAAGCTTTCTTT. Translation gives CASSHGQGNTEAFF.

The gene calls are TRBV24-1 and TRBJ2-6; D not resolved. V was clipped by 8 bases and J by 1 base, with 8 bases between them. Germline V gene lookup returns CDR1 KGHDR and CDR2 SFDVKD. This CDR3 is 14 amino acids long. CDR3 amino acids: CATNPGSGANVLTF. The CDR3 DNA sequence: TGTGCCACCAATCCGGGTTCTGGGGCCAACGTCCTGACTTTC.

V is TRBV12-3 or TRBV12-4 and J is TRBJ1-6; 8 nucleotides align to TRBD1. Germline trimming cut 6 bases from V and 7 bases from J; bases unmatched to any gene: 5. CDR3 length: 14 residues. CDR3 residues: CASSHTGGNSPLHF. As DNA, the CDR3 is TGTGCCAGCAGCCACACAGGGGGGAATTCACCCCTCCACTTT.

This clonotype came up once. This chain links TRBV11-1 with TRBJ2-1, with 9 bases that match TRBD2. The V gene's germline CDR1 is SGHAT and CDR2 FQDESV (reference sequence). This CDR3 is 15 amino acids long. The ends lost 3 bases at V and 2 bases at J; junction bases unmatched: 2. In DNA, the CDR3 is TGTGCCAGCAGCTTTAGCGGGGGAGCCTACAATGAGCAGTTCTTC. Protein product: CASSFSGGAYNEQFF.

The chain combines TRBV19 with TRBJ2-5, with no clear D. Germline assignment: CDR1 LNHDA and CDR2 SQIVND (reference sequence). The CDR3 consists of 13 residues. V was cut by 4 bases and J by 5 bases, with 11 bases left in between. The chain's CDR3 is CASSTNSRETQYF. CDR3 nucleotide sequence: TGTGCCAGTAGTACCAACTCCCGCGAGACCCAGTACTTC.

This clonotype was observed at least ten times. The V gene is TRBV5-1, the J gene TRBJ2-3; 10 bases fit TRBD2. In germline, CDR1 is SGHRS, CDR2 YFSETQ. This CDR3 spans 17 amino acids. The ends lost 0 bases at V and 3 bases at J; junction bases unmatched: 7. CDR3 protein: CASSLAIAGGGTDTQYF. CDR3 sequence (DNA): TGCGCCAGCAGCTTGGCCATAGCGGGAGGAGGTACAGATACGCAGTATTTT.

The chain employs TRBV10-3 and TRBJ2-1; D ambiguous. Germline V gene data show CDR1 as ENHRY and CDR2 as SYGVKD. The CDR3 runs 12 residues. Trimming pared 3 bases from V and 5 bases from J, leaving 5 bases between. CDR3: CAISDRDNEQFF. The CDR3, as DNA: TGTGCCATCAGTGATCGGGACAATGAGCAGTTCTTC.